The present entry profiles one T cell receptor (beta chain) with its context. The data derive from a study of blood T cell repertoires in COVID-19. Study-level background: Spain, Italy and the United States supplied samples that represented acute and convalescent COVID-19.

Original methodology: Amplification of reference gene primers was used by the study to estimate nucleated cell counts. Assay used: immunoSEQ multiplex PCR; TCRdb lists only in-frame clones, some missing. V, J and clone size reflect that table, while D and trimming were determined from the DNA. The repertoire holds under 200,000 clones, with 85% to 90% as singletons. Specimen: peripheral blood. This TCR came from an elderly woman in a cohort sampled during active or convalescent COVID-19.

This CDR3 is CASSATGANTEAFF. CDR3 nucleotide sequence: TGTGCCAGCAGCGCGACAGGGGCTAACACTGAAGCTTTCTTT. The chain is built from TRBV9 and TRBJ1-1; TRBD1 agrees at 8 bases. Germline assignment: CDR1 SGDLS and CDR2 YYNGEE. Trimming took 3 bases from V and 2 from J; bases not matched to a gene: 3. The CDR3 contains 14 residues.